Listed below are T cell receptor beta chains from one sample, sequenced in a study of PD-1 blockade in classical Hodgkin lymphoma. Method: immunoSEQ multiplex PCR; TCRdb's copy keeps in-frame clones and lacks some. The data contain tens of thousands of clones, about 93% of them singletons. Sequenced here: peripheral blood mononuclear cells (PBMCs), sampled at baseline. These receptors originate from a human donor with classical Hodgkin lymphoma. Both conserved end residues are part of each CDR3. The D gene is left open where the match is weak. Where a row states a size, it is once, few, many or the class of an expanded clone; other rows omit it.

cdr3_nt: TGTGCCAGCAGCTCTTGGTGGGAGGGACCGAAAGAGACCCAGTACTTC
cdr3_aa: CASSSWWEGPKETQYF
j_call: TRBJ2-5
d_call: TRBD2
v_call: TRBV5-4
clone_size: NA

cdr3_nt: TGTGCCAGCAGTCCTTGGGGGGGTGGAGAGACCCAGTACTTC
cdr3_aa: CASSPWGGGETQYF
j_call: TRBJ2-5
d_call: TRBD2
v_call: TRBV6-5
clone_size: NA

cdr3_nt: TGTGCCAGCAGCTTAGATGCCAGGGGGAGTCAGTACTTC
cdr3_aa: CASSLDARGSQYF
j_call: TRBJ2-4
d_call: TRBD1
v_call: TRBV11-2
clone_size: NA

cdr3_nt: TGTGCCAGCAGTGAAGGGTCTGAAGCTTTCTTT
cdr3_aa: CASSEGSEAFF
j_call: TRBJ1-1
d_call: NA
v_call: TRBV2
clone_size: NA

cdr3_nt: TGTGCCAGCAGCTTAGGACTGGCCTACACAGATACGCAGTATTTT
cdr3_aa: CASSLGLAYTDTQYF
j_call: TRBJ2-3
d_call: NA
v_call: TRBV7-9
clone_size: NA

cdr3_nt: TGTGCCAGCAGTTTGGGTGGGGCCGAGCAGTACTTC
cdr3_aa: CASSLGGAEQYF
j_call: TRBJ2-7
d_call: NA
v_call: TRBV27
clone_size: NA

cdr3_nt: TGTGCCAGCAGCCCTTCTCCGGGACTAGCGGATTCCTACGAGCAGTACTTC
cdr3_aa: CASSPSPGLADSYEQYF
j_call: TRBJ2-7
d_call: NA
v_call: TRBV21-1
clone_size: NA

cdr3_nt: TGTGCCAGCAGACAGACAGGGGGCAAAGAGACCCAGTACTTC
cdr3_aa: CASRQTGGKETQYF
j_call: TRBJ2-5
d_call: TRBD1
v_call: TRBV14
clone_size: NA

cdr3_nt: TGTGCCAGCAGCTTGGCCCGGATTACACCAGATACGCAGTATTTT
cdr3_aa: CASSLARITPDTQYF
j_call: TRBJ2-3
d_call: NA
v_call: TRBV5-8
clone_size: NA

cdr3_nt: TGTGCCAGCAGCTTAGCCGATTGGAACTACGAGCAGTACTTC
cdr3_aa: CASSLADWNYEQYF
j_call: TRBJ2-7
d_call: NA
v_call: TRBV7-8
clone_size: NA

cdr3_nt: TGTGCCAGCAGCCGGTCAGAATACACCGGGGAGCTGTTTTTT
cdr3_aa: CASSRSEYTGELFF
j_call: TRBJ2-2
d_call: NA
v_call: TRBV27
clone_size: once

cdr3_nt: TGTGCCAGCAAGGAGTTAGGACTGTTCGGGAGGCATCAAGAGACCCAGTACTTC
cdr3_aa: CASKELGLFGRHQETQYF
j_call: TRBJ2-5
d_call: TRBD2
v_call: TRBV27
clone_size: NA

cdr3_nt: TGCGCCAGCAGCTTGGCGGCCGAAGGGAACACTGAAGCTTTCTTT
cdr3_aa: CASSLAAEGNTEAFF
j_call: TRBJ1-1
d_call: NA
v_call: TRBV5-1
clone_size: NA

cdr3_nt: TGTGCCAGCAGCCATTATTGGGTAGCGGGGGGCACAGATACGCAGTATTTT
cdr3_aa: CASSHYWVAGGTDTQYF
j_call: TRBJ2-3
d_call: TRBD2
v_call: TRBV27
clone_size: NA

cdr3_nt: TGTGCCAGCAGTTACTCAGGGTGGCATCAGCCCCAGCATTTT
cdr3_aa: CASSYSGWHQPQHF
j_call: TRBJ1-5
d_call: NA
v_call: TRBV6-5
clone_size: NA

cdr3_nt: TGTGCCACCAGCACCGGTAAAGGACTAGCGGGGCCGAGCTCCTACAATGAGCAGTTCTTC
cdr3_aa: CATSTGKGLAGPSSYNEQFF
j_call: TRBJ2-1
d_call: TRBD2
v_call: TRBV15
clone_size: once

cdr3_nt: TGCGCCAGCAGCGGCGCAGGGGGTCGGACTGAAGCTTTCTTT
cdr3_aa: CASSGAGGRTEAFF
j_call: TRBJ1-1
d_call: TRBD1
v_call: TRBV5-1
clone_size: once

cdr3_nt: TGTGCCAGCAGCCTACTCCCGGTGGTACAGGAGGGCTATGGCTACACCTTC
cdr3_aa: CASSLLPVVQEGYGYTF
j_call: TRBJ1-2
d_call: NA
v_call: TRBV5-6
clone_size: NA

cdr3_nt: TGTGCCACCCCGGAGAAGTCCCCCTACAATGAGCAGTTCTTC
cdr3_aa: CATPEKSPYNEQFF
j_call: TRBJ2-1
d_call: NA
v_call: TRBV19
clone_size: NA

cdr3_nt: TGTGCCAGCAGCTTCGGACAGATCCATGAAAAACTGTTTTTT
cdr3_aa: CASSFGQIHEKLFF
j_call: TRBJ1-4
d_call: NA
v_call: TRBV5-6
clone_size: NA

cdr3_nt: TGCGCCAGCAGCCAAGATGGAACAGGGGGGACAGATACGCAGTATTTT
cdr3_aa: CASSQDGTGGTDTQYF
j_call: TRBJ2-3
d_call: TRBD1
v_call: TRBV4-3
clone_size: NA

cdr3_nt: TGTGCCAGCAGCCTAGGGGACAGGGCCGGCTCCTACAATGAGCAGTTCTTC
cdr3_aa: CASSLGDRAGSYNEQFF
j_call: TRBJ2-1
d_call: TRBD1
v_call: TRBV7-3
clone_size: NA

cdr3_nt: TGTGCCAGCAGTTTAGGGTCCCATTGGTCGGGACTAAAGGACATTCAGTACTTC
cdr3_aa: CASSLGSHWSGLKDIQYF
j_call: TRBJ2-4
d_call: TRBD2
v_call: TRBV28
clone_size: NA

cdr3_nt: TGTGCCAGCAGACCTACAGGGAAATCGGGAAACACCATATATTTT
cdr3_aa: CASRPTGKSGNTIYF
j_call: TRBJ1-3
d_call: NA
v_call: TRBV27
clone_size: once

cdr3_nt: TGTGCCAGCAGCTTAGCAGGGGCCTATGGCTACACCTTC
cdr3_aa: CASSLAGAYGYTF
j_call: TRBJ1-2
d_call: NA
v_call: TRBV13
clone_size: NA

cdr3_nt: TGTGCCAGCAGCATTACCCCGTGGGGCGAGCAGTACTTC
cdr3_aa: CASSITPWGEQYF
j_call: TRBJ2-7
d_call: NA
v_call: TRBV6-5
clone_size: NA

cdr3_nt: TGTGCCTCCACCGTCAGCGGGAGGGGCAATGAGCAGTTCTTC
cdr3_aa: CASTVSGRGNEQFF
j_call: TRBJ2-1
d_call: TRBD2
v_call: TRBV9
clone_size: NA

cdr3_nt: TGTGCCAGCCTTATGACCCAGGGTCTCTATGGCTACACCTTC
cdr3_aa: CASLMTQGLYGYTF
j_call: TRBJ1-2
d_call: NA
v_call: TRBV2
clone_size: once

cdr3_nt: TGTGCCAGCAGTTACTCGGAGGGTAATGAAAAACTGTTTTTT
cdr3_aa: CASSYSEGNEKLFF
j_call: TRBJ1-4
d_call: NA
v_call: TRBV6-5
clone_size: NA

cdr3_nt: TGTGCCTGGAGTCCGGGGGGGCCGAACACCGGGGAGCTGTTTTTT
cdr3_aa: CAWSPGGPNTGELFF
j_call: TRBJ2-2
d_call: TRBD2
v_call: TRBV30
clone_size: NA

cdr3_nt: TGTGCCAGCAGTGCCGGGACAGGGCACTACGAGCAGTACTTC
cdr3_aa: CASSAGTGHYEQYF
j_call: TRBJ2-7
d_call: TRBD1
v_call: TRBV6-1
clone_size: NA

cdr3_nt: TGTGCCAGCAGCCCCCGGATCGGTGGTTACAATGAGCAGTTCTTC
cdr3_aa: CASSPRIGGYNEQFF
j_call: TRBJ2-1
d_call: NA
v_call: TRBV4-2
clone_size: NA

cdr3_nt: TGTGCCACCAGCAGAGAGCGGGGCCATCAGCCCCAGCATTTT
cdr3_aa: CATSRERGHQPQHF
j_call: TRBJ1-5
d_call: NA
v_call: TRBV15
clone_size: once

cdr3_nt: TGTGCCAGCAGCTTAGGAGGGACTCTGGAAAACATTCAGTACTTC
cdr3_aa: CASSLGGTLENIQYF
j_call: TRBJ2-4
d_call: NA
v_call: TRBV7-8
clone_size: NA

cdr3_nt: TGTGCCAGCACGGGGGGGAGCTCCTACAATGAGCAGTTCTTC
cdr3_aa: CASTGGSSYNEQFF
j_call: TRBJ2-1
d_call: TRBD2
v_call: TRBV7-9
clone_size: NA

cdr3_nt: TGTGCCAGCAGCCAAGAGCGATTTGAAGAGACCCAGTACTTC
cdr3_aa: CASSQERFEETQYF
j_call: TRBJ2-5
d_call: NA
v_call: TRBV4-2
clone_size: NA

cdr3_nt: TGTGCCAGCAGCTTACTAGAAGGAAGGCTATCACTGTACAATGAGCAGTTCTTC
cdr3_aa: CASSLLEGRLSLYNEQFF
j_call: TRBJ2-1
d_call: NA
v_call: TRBV13
clone_size: once

cdr3_nt: TGCAGCGTTGGGGGGCAAGGGAGACTCGTCCCCTACGAGCAGTACTTC
cdr3_aa: CSVGGQGRLVPYEQYF
j_call: TRBJ2-7
d_call: NA
v_call: TRBV29-1
clone_size: NA

cdr3_nt: TGTGCCATCAGCGCTACAGGGGGGGAAGAAAAACTGTTTTTT
cdr3_aa: CAISATGGEEKLFF
j_call: TRBJ1-4
d_call: TRBD1
v_call: TRBV10-3
clone_size: NA

cdr3_nt: TGTGCCAGTAGTGAGGGGATTGGGGGACTATCAACAGATACGCAGTATTTT
cdr3_aa: CASSEGIGGLSTDTQYF
j_call: TRBJ2-3
d_call: TRBD2
v_call: TRBV19
clone_size: NA

cdr3_nt: TGTGCCTGGAGCCCGACAGGAGGAAAGGCTAACTATGGCTACACCTTC
cdr3_aa: CAWSPTGGKANYGYTF
j_call: TRBJ1-2
d_call: NA
v_call: TRBV30
clone_size: NA

cdr3_nt: TGTGCCAGCAGGCCTCCGGGACACGTGGCTTTCTTT
cdr3_aa: CASRPPGHVAFF
j_call: TRBJ1-1
d_call: NA
v_call: TRBV28
clone_size: once

cdr3_nt: TGTGCCATCAGTGATGACAGGACTAACTATGGCTACACCTTC
cdr3_aa: CAISDDRTNYGYTF
j_call: TRBJ1-2
d_call: NA
v_call: TRBV10-3
clone_size: once

cdr3_nt: TGTGCTAGTGGTTTGGTACGGGGCGACAGTTCTAGCTCCTATAATTCACCCCTCCACTTT
cdr3_aa: CASGLVRGDSSSSYNSPLHF
j_call: TRBJ1-6
d_call: NA
v_call: TRBV12-5
clone_size: NA

cdr3_nt: TGTGCCAGTAATCAAGCGGGCCTTTTCAATGAGCAGTTCTTC
cdr3_aa: CASNQAGLFNEQFF
j_call: TRBJ2-1
d_call: NA
v_call: TRBV19
clone_size: NA

cdr3_nt: TGTGCCTGGAGTGTTCAGACTAGCGGGGGGGCCGGGGAGACCCAGTACTTC
cdr3_aa: CAWSVQTSGGAGETQYF
j_call: TRBJ2-5
d_call: TRBD2
v_call: TRBV30
clone_size: NA

cdr3_nt: TGTGCCACCAGCCGGTTGGGAGTGGGACAGACCTCCTACGAGCAGTACTTC
cdr3_aa: CATSRLGVGQTSYEQYF
j_call: TRBJ2-7
d_call: TRBD1
v_call: TRBV15
clone_size: NA

cdr3_nt: TGTGCCAGCTCACCACCGTCCAGGGCCAACACCATATATTTT
cdr3_aa: CASSPPSRANTIYF
j_call: TRBJ1-3
d_call: NA
v_call: TRBV18
clone_size: NA

cdr3_nt: TGTGCCAGCTCACCATACAGTCCGGATGGCTACACCTTC
cdr3_aa: CASSPYSPDGYTF
j_call: TRBJ1-2
d_call: NA
v_call: TRBV18
clone_size: NA

cdr3_nt: TGTGCCAGCAGCCGCGAACGGACAGGGGGAAATTCACCCCTCCACTTT
cdr3_aa: CASSRERTGGNSPLHF
j_call: TRBJ1-6
d_call: TRBD1
v_call: TRBV6-6
clone_size: NA